This T cell receptor beta chain emerged from a study of T cells in Graves' hyperthyroidism and ophthalmopathy. Study summary: The authors collected peripheral blood at initial diagnosis, before any treatment.

Calling Graves' hyperthyroidism stable meant ophthalmopathy did not progress within 18 months. Patients were excluded because of uncontrolled infection, other autoimmune disease, pregnancy or lactation. Using roughly 9.4 ml of fresh peripheral blood, PBMCs were prepared. This CDR3 contains 15 residues. Germline assignment: CDR1 KGHSH and CDR2 LQKENI. With 2 bases removed from V and 0 bases from J, the gap between germline ends came to 10 bases. This clonotype was detected ten times or more. TCR beta CDR3 sequences were amplified from RNA transcripts. RT-PCR in the first round (using the HTBI primer set) targeted the TCR CDR3. TCRdb recomputed calls from the multiplex PCR reads with MiXCR, one row per CDR3 protein. This sample has some 460,000 distinct CDR3 sequences; around a sixth occur once, and the top ten carry around 14%.

The rearrangement links TRBV18 to TRBJ1-1; D is uncertain. This TCR derives from a woman under 30 with Graves' hyperthyroidism. Sequenced input: blood. The CDR3 is CASSPEVGLNTEAFF. The CDR3 bases are TGTGCCAGCTCACCAGAGGTAGGGCTGAACACTGAAGCTTTCTTT.